Shown below are 8 T cell receptor beta chains from a single sample sequenced in a study of immune cell composition in non-small cell lung cancer. Normal lung was taken at the farthest possible site, at least 3 cm from tumour. Using immunoSEQ multiplex PCR, the repertoire was profiled, and TCRdb retains in-frame clones only, with some absent. Of 3,000 to 4,500 clones detected, approximately 70% appear once; the ten largest clones hold 29%. Source material: non-adjacent lung tissue. These receptors all stem from a human donor with non-small cell lung cancer.

The rearrangement links TRBV5-5 to TRBJ1-1; D not resolved. Deletions cut 1 base from V and 5 bases from J, with 9 bases between. CDR1 is SGHKS, CDR2 YYEKEE, per germline (reference sequence). This CDR3 contains 13 residues. The CDR3 DNA reads as TGTGCCAGCAGCTTGACCGGGAAAACTGAAGCTTTCTTT. It specifies CASSLTGKTEAFF.

The chain links TRBV30 to TRBJ2-1; 7 bases are a match to TRBD1. The length of the CDR3 is 15 residues. J lost 8 bases, V lost 0 bases, and 10 bases had no gene match. The germline V gene has CDR1 GTSNPN and CDR2 SVGIG (reference sequence). In DNA form, the CDR3 reads TGTGCCTGGAGTGTACCTCCGGAAACAGGGGATGAGCAGTTCTTC. Protein: CAWSVPPETGDEQFF.

This rearrangement joins TRBV28 to TRBJ2-7; TRBD1 matches at 11 bases. This CDR3 has 17 amino acids. Germline V gene sequence: CDR1 MDHEN, CDR2 SYDVKM. J lost 3 bases, V lost 4 bases, and 11 bases had no gene match. CDR3 residues: CASSSPPGGQGVYEQYF. CDR3 in DNA: TGTGCCAGCAGTTCCCCTCCGGGGGGACAGGGGGTCTACGAGCAGTACTTC.

The chain recombines TRBV19 with TRBJ2-1, with 11 bases that match TRBD1. The CDR3 contains 16 residues. The germline V gene has CDR1 LNHDA and CDR2 SQIVND (reference sequence). Trimming cost V 0 bases and J 4 bases; bases outside gene matches: 2. The CDR3 is CASSIDGTGGYNEQFF. DNA of the CDR3: TGTGCCAGTAGTATAGATGGGACAGGGGGTTACAATGAGCAGTTCTTC.

J is TRBJ2-3 and V is TRBV4-3, with TRBD2 matching 10 bases. The V segment lost 0 bases and the J segment 6 bases; nucleotides outside the gene matches: 9. The CDR3 is 17 amino acids. Germline V gives CDR1 LGHNA, CDR2 YSLEER. For the CDR3, the DNA is TGCGCCAGCAGCCAAGATCCGGCTAGCGGGAGATCTGATACGCAGTATTTT. Translating gives CASSQDPASGRSDTQYF.

By its share, this clone is medium-sized. The chain has TRBV19 and TRBJ2-2, with D perhaps matching TRBD1 (6 bases). CDR1 is LNHDA and CDR2 is SQIVND in the germline V gene (reference sequence). The CDR3 is made up of 14 amino acids. Between the trimmed V and J ends, which lost 11 bases and 7 bases, there was a span of 20 bases. As DNA, the CDR3 is TGTGCCTGTGGCGTGACAGCGACAGGCGGGGAGCTGTTTTTT. It yields the protein CACGVTATGGELFF.

This sequence joins TRBV28 and TRBJ2-5, with D hard to call. Germline CDR1 MDHEN, CDR2 SYDVKM. The V gene lost 4 bases and the J gene lost 5 bases, with 8 bases spanning the gap. The CDR3 loop spans 12 amino acids. The CDR3 bases are TGTGCCAGCAGTTCGGCGGTCGAGACCCAGTACTTC. It translates to CASSSAVETQYF.

In this sample, this clone turned up a few times. The V call is TRBV6-4, the J call TRBJ2-2, with a possible D match to TRBD2 (5 bases). CDR3 length: 14 residues. V shed 2 bases and J shed 2 bases, with 6 bases lying between them. The germline V gene encodes CDR1 MRHNA and CDR2 SNTAGT. The DNA for the CDR3 is TGTGCCAGCAGTGACGGACTTAACACCGGGGAGCTGTTTTTT. Protein: CASSDGLNTGELFF.